This T cell receptor (beta chain) originates from a study of blood T cell repertoires in COVID-19. Background on the study: PBMCs, B-cell-depleted T cells, or T cells provided the cDNA or gDNA that made up the material.

Germline V gives CDR1 LNHDA, CDR2 SQIVND (reference sequence). The V gene lost 4 bases and the J gene lost 2 bases, with 12 bases spanning the gap. The CDR3 totals 15 residues. As processed by the authors: Nucleated cell counts were estimated from reference gene primer amplification. The protocol was immunoSEQ multiplex PCR, while the TCRdb copy is restricted to in-frame clones and leaves out a portion. V, J and clone size are those of that table, while D and trimming were read from the DNA. The table shows 200,000 to 250,000 clones, with approximately 85% occurring only once. This TCR derives from a woman in her 70s with acute or convalescent COVID-19. The chain joins TRBV19 to TRBJ1-3, with D tentatively TRBD1 (5 bases). Sequencing input: peripheral blood. CDR3 amino acids: CASSTQDIAGNTIYF. The CDR3 region has the DNA TGTGCCAGTAGTACCCAGGACATCGCTGGAAACACCATATATTTT.